A selection of T cell receptor beta chains follows, all from one sample in a study of CD4 T cells in relation to SARS-CoV-2 and coronaviruses. Their specific antigens are unknown. Here immunoSEQ multiplex PCR was the method, and the copy in TCRdb shows in-frame clones only, minus some. The table lists 38,000 or so clones, approximately 83% of them singletons, with approximately 6.3% in the top ten. The specimen was naive CD4+ T cells from PBMCs, cultured in vitro. The receptors were gathered from an adult with COVID-19. The CDR3 runs from the conserved cysteine through the conserved F or W. The order of the fields is clone size, V gene, J gene, D gene, CDR3 DNA, CDR3 protein. The D gene is left open where the match is weak. Not all rows give a size; the values are once, few, many and, for expanded clones, a class.

NA	TRBV27	TRBJ2-7	TRBD1	TGTGCCAGCAGTTTAATAGGGACAGGGAGCTCCTACGAGCAGTACTTC	CASSLIGTGSSYEQYF
NA	TRBV6-5	TRBJ1-5	TRBD1	TGTGCCGCGTCAGACAGGGTCAATCAGCCCCAGCATTTT	CAASDRVNQPQHF
once	TRBV7-6	TRBJ2-1	NA	TGTGCCAGCAGCTTAGGGGCAGGGCGTTACAATGAGCAGTTCTTC	CASSLGAGRYNEQFF
few	TRBV7-9	TRBJ1-6	NA	TGTGCCAGCAGCTTAGAAGGGGCAAATTCACCCCTCCACTTT	CASSLEGANSPLHF
NA	TRBV28	TRBJ2-3	TRBD2	TGTGCCAGCCTTCCCCAGGGAGGGATCACAGATACGCAGTATTTT	CASLPQGGITDTQYF
once	TRBV27	TRBJ2-5	NA	TGTGCCAGCAGCCCACGGGGTTTCCAAGAGACCCAGTACTTC	CASSPRGFQETQYF
NA	TRBV7-8	TRBJ1-1	NA	TGTGCCAGCCGTCCCAGGGGAAACACTGAAGCTTTCTTT	CASRPRGNTEAFF
NA	TRBV28	TRBJ2-4	NA	TGTGCCAGCAGTTTACCCCCAGAGCGGAAAAACATTCAGTACTTC	CASSLPPERKNIQYF
NA	TRBV6-5	TRBJ2-3	TRBD2	TGTGCCAGCAGGCGGGGGAGCACAGATACGCAGTATTTT	CASRRGSTDTQYF
NA	TRBV5-1	TRBJ2-2	NA	TGCGCCAGCAGCTTGGCCTTAGGGGGGGCTGGTAACACCGGGGAGCTGTTTTTT	CASSLALGGAGNTGELFF
NA	TRBV10-3	TRBJ2-1	TRBD2	TGTGCCATCGCGGGAGTATCCTACAATGAGCAGTTCTTC	CAIAGVSYNEQFF
NA	TRBV19	TRBJ2-1	TRBD2	TGTGCCAGTAGTCCACTCCTTCTAGCGGGGGCCTACAATGAGCAGTTCTTC	CASSPLLLAGAYNEQFF
NA	TRBV5-1	TRBJ1-4	TRBD1	TGCGCCAGCAGCTTGAGAACAGGGGGTTTTGAAAAACTGTTTTTT	CASSLRTGGFEKLFF
few	TRBV6-2/TRBV6-3	TRBJ2-7	TRBD2	TGTGCCAGCAGTTACGGGACTAGCGGGTACGAGCAGTACTTC	CASSYGTSGYEQYF
NA	TRBV7-6	TRBJ2-7	NA	TGTGCCAGCAGCTTAGTACGGCTAGGGGACTCTCGGCAGTACTTC	CASSLVRLGDSRQYF
NA	TRBV3-1/TRBV3-2	TRBJ1-1	NA	TGTGCCAGCACCCGGAACACTGAAGCTTTCTTT	CASTRNTEAFF
NA	TRBV18	TRBJ2-3	NA	TGTGCCAGCTCACCAACTAGCCCCACAGATACGCAGTATTTT	CASSPTSPTDTQYF
NA	TRBV10-3	TRBJ1-1	NA	TGTGCCATCAGTGAAGTCCTAGCGGCCGCTAACACTGAAGCTTTCTTT	CAISEVLAAANTEAFF
NA	TRBV7-3	TRBJ1-1	NA	TGTGCCAGCAGCTCGACCAGGGTTATGAACACTGAAGCTTTCTTT	CASSSTRVMNTEAFF
NA	TRBV7-3	TRBJ2-1	NA	TGTGCCAGCAGCACAGACCCCAATGCGGTTGAGCAGTTCTTC	CASSTDPNAVEQFF
once	TRBV7-8	TRBJ2-7	NA	TGTGCCAGCAGCTTAAGCAGGGGATCATCCTACGAGCAGTACTTC	CASSLSRGSSYEQYF
once	TRBV6-1	TRBJ2-7	NA	TGTGCCAGCAGTGAAGCTTCCAGCGGGACACCATACGAGCAGTACTTC	CASSEASSGTPYEQYF